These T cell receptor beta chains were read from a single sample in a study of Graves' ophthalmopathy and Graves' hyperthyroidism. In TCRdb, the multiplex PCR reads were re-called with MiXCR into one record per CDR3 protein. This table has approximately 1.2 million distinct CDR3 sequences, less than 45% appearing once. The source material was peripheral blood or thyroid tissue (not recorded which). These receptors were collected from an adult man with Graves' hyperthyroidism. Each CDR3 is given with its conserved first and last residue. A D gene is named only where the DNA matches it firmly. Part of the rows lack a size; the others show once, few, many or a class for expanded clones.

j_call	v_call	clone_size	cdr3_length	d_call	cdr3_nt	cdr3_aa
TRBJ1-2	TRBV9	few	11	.	TGTGCCAGCAGCGCTCTCTATGGCTACACCTTC	CASSALYGYTF
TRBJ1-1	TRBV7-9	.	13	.	TGTGCCAGCAGCTTAGCGTACCACACTGAAGCTTTCTTT	CASSLAYHTEAFF
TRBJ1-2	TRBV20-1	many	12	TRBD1	TGCAGTGTCAGGACAGGGGACTATGGCTACACCTTC	CSVRTGDYGYTF
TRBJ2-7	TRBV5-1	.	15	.	TGCGCCAGCAGCCTCTATCTGACCACGATCTACGAGCAGTACTTC	CASSLYLTTIYEQYF
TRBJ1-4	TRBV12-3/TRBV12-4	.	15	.	TGTGCCAGCAGTTTTACAGGGAGGTGGGAATTGGAACTGTTTTTT	CASSFTGRWELELFF
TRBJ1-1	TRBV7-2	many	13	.	TGTGCCAGCAGCTTCCAGGGCGACACTGAAGCTTTCTTT	CASSFQGDTEAFF
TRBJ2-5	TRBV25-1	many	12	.	TGTGCCAGCAGTGAATCCGATCAGACCCAGTACTTC	CASSESDQTQYF
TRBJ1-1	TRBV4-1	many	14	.	TGCGCCAGCAGCCCTCAACTAATGAACACTGAAGCTTTCTTT	CASSPQLMNTEAFF
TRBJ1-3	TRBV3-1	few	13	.	TGTGCCAGCAGCCAAGCGGCGGGAAACACCATATATTTT	CASSQAAGNTIYF
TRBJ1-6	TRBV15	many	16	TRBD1	TGTGCCACCAGCAGGACAGGGCGCCGGGCCAATTCACCCCTCCACTTT	CATSRTGRRANSPLHF
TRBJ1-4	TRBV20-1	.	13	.	TGCAGTGCTGCGTACAGCGGTAATGAAAAACTGTTTTTT	CSAAYSGNEKLFF
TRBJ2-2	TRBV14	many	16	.	TGTGCCAGCAGCCAAGATCGTTTGGGGAACACCGGGGAGCTGTTTTTT	CASSQDRLGNTGELFF
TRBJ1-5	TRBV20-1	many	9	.	TGCAGTGCTGGGTGGCCCCAGCATTTT	CSAGWPQHF
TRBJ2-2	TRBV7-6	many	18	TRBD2	TGTGCCAGCAGCTTAAACTTCTGGCGGGAGGGCAGCGGCGGGGAGCTGTTTTTT	CASSLNFWREGSGGELFF
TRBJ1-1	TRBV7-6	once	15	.	TGTGCCAGCAGCCTACTCATGGACAGCACCACTGAAGCTTTCTTT	CASSLLMDSTTEAFF
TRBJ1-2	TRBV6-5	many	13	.	TGTGCCAGCAGTTACAGTCAGGGATATGGCTACACCTTC	CASSYSQGYGYTF
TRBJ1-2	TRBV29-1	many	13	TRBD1	TGCAGCGTCGACGGGACAGGGTTGCATGGCTACACCTTC	CSVDGTGLHGYTF
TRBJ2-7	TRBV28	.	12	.	TGTGCCAGCAGTTTCCGGTTGAACGAGCAGTACTTC	CASSFRLNEQYF
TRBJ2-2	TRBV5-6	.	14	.	TGTGCCAGCAGCGGGCTTGAAAAGGCCGGGGAGCTGTTTTTT	CASSGLEKAGELFF
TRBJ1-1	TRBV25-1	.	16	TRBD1	TGTGCCAGCAGTGTAAATACAGACAGGGAGCCCACTGAAGCTTTCTTT	CASSVNTDREPTEAFF
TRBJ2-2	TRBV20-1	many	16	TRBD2	TGCAGTGCTTCCAGAACTAGCGGGACTTCCAGCGGGGAGCTGTTTTTT	CSASRTSGTSSGELFF
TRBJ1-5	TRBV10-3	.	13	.	TGTGCCAGCAGTTACTCCAGGGATGGACCCCAGCATTTT	CASSYSRDGPQHF
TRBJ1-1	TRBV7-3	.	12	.	TGTGCCAGCAGCTCCGGGAACTCTGAAGCTTTCTTT	CASSSGNSEAFF
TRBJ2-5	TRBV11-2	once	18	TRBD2	TGTGCCAGCAGCTTTCAACCCGGGACTAGCGGGGGGGCCGAGACCCAGTACTTC	CASSFQPGTSGGAETQYF
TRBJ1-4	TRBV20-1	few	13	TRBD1	TGCAGTGGCCGAGGGGGCACTAATGAAAAACTGTTTTTT	CSGRGGTNEKLFF
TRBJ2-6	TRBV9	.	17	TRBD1	TGTGCCAGCAGCGTGGGGACAGGTGGCTCTGAGGCCAACGTCCTGACTTTC	CASSVGTGGSEANVLTF
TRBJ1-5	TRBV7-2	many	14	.	TGTGCCAGCAGCTTTACAGCTAGCAATCAGCCCCAGCATTTT	CASSFTASNQPQHF
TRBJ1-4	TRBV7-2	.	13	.	TGTGCCAGCAGCTTAGCCCTCTCTGGAAAACTGTTTTTT	CASSLALSGKLFF
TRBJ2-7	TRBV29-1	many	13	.	TGCAGCGCGCGAATGGGGAAAGGGTCCGAGCAGTACTTC	CSARMGKGSEQYF
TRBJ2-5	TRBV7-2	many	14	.	TGTGCCAGCAGCTTAGCGCTCTGGCGAGAGACCCAGTACTTC	CASSLALWRETQYF
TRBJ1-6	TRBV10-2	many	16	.	TGCGCCAGCAGTCCGTGGTTGCGGTCAGGAGTCACCACCCTCCACTTT	CASSPWLRSGVTTLHF
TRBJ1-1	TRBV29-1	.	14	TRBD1	TGCAGCGCCGAAAGGGGGCTTGGGAACACTGAAGCTTTCTTT	CSAERGLGNTEAFF
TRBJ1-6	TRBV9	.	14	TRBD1	TGTGCCAGCAGCGACCGGGACAGACATTCACCCCTCCACTTT	CASSDRDRHSPLHF
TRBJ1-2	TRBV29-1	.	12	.	TGCAGCTTAGCGCTCGTTTTCTATGGCTACACCTTC	CSLALVFYGYTF
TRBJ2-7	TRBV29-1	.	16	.	TGCAGCGTTGATCGGCCAGAGAACAAACCTTCCTACGAGCAGTACTTC	CSVDRPENKPSYEQYF
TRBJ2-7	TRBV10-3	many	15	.	TGTGCCATCAGTGACCGTACAGGGATTTTGGACGAGCAGTACTTC	CAISDRTGILDEQYF
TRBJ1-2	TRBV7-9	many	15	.	TGTGCCAGCAGCAAGGAAGGGGATTCTAACTATGGCTACACCTTC	CASSKEGDSNYGYTF
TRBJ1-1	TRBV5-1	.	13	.	TGCGCCAGCAGCTTGATAGTGAGCACTGAAGCTTTCTTT	CASSLIVSTEAFF
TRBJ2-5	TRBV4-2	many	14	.	TGTGCCAGCAGCCAAGGTGGGACGGAAGAGACCCAGTACTTC	CASSQGGTEETQYF
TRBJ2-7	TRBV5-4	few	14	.	TGTGCCAGCAGTAAGTCCTCTACCTCCTACGAGCAGTACTTC	CASSKSSTSYEQYF